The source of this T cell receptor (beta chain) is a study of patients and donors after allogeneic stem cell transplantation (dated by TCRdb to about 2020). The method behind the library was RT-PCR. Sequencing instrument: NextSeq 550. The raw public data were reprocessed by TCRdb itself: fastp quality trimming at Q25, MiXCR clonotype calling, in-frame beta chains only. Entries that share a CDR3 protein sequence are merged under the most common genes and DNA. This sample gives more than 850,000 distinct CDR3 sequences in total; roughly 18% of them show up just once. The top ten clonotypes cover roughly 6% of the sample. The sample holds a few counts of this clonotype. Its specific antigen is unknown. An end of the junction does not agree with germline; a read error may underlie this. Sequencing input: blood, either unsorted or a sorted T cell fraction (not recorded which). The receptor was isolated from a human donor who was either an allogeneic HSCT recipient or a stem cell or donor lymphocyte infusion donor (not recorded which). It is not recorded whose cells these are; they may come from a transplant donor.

CDR3 loop: CASSSRRDLPF. The DNA sequence is as follows: TGTGCCAGCAGCTCCCGCCGGGACTTGCCCTTC. The chain uses TRBV2 and TRBJ2-7; TRBD2 is a weak D gene call, 6 bases matching. Taken from the germline V gene, the CDR1 and CDR2 loops are SNHLY and FYNNEI. Its CDR3 holds 11 amino acids, cysteine through phenylalanine. Only the CDR3 region is kept as DNA, spanning 33 bases read in frame from base 1.